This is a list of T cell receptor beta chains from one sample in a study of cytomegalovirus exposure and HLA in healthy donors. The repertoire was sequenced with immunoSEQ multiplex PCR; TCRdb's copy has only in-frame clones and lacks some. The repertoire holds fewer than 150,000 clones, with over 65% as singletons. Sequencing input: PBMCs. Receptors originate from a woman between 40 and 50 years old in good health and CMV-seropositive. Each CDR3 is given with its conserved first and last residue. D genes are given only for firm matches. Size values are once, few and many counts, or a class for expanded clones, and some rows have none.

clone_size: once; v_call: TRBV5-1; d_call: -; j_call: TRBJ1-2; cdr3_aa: CASSLGQSDNRGYTF; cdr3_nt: TGCGCCAGCAGCTTGGGACAGTCGGATAATCGCGGCTACACCTTC
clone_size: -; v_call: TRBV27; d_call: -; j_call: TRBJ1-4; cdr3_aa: CASSLTPGVNEKLFF; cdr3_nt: TGTGCCAGCAGTCTTACTCCGGGTGTGAATGAAAAACTGTTTTTT
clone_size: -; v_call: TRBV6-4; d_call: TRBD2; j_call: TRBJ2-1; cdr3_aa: CASSRLAGALSSYNEQFF; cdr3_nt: TGTGCCAGTTCGAGACTAGCGGGGGCTTTGAGCTCCTACAATGAGCAGTTCTTC
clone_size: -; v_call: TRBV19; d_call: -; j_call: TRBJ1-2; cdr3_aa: CASSPQGAGTYGYTF; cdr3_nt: TGTGCCAGTAGTCCTCAGGGTGCGGGGACCTATGGCTACACCTTC
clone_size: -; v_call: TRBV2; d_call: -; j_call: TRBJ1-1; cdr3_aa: CATEQGQNTEAFF; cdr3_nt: TGTGCCACTGAACAGGGCCAGAACACTGAAGCTTTCTTT
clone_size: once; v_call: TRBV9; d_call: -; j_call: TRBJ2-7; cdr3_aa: CASSGGASGTYEQYF; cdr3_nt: TGTGCCAGCAGCGGGGGGGCTAGCGGAACCTACGAGCAGTACTTC
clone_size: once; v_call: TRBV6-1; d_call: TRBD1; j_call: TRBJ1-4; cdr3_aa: CASGDRVGTNEKLFF; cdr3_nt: TGTGCCAGCGGTGACAGGGTAGGGACTAATGAAAAACTGTTTTTT
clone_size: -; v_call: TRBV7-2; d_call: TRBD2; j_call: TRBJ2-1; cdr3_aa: CASSSPSWRGSNEQFF; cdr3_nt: TGTGCCAGCAGCTCGCCCAGCTGGCGGGGGAGCAATGAGCAGTTCTTC
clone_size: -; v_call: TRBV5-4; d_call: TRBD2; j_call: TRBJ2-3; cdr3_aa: CASTLTSGAADTQYF; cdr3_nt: TGTGCCAGCACCTTGACTAGCGGGGCCGCAGATACGCAGTATTTT
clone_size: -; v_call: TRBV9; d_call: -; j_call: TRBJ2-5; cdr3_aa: CASSEGLQETQYF; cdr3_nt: TGTGCCAGCAGCGAGGGACTCCAAGAGACCCAGTACTTC
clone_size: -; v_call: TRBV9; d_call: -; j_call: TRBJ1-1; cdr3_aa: CASSVNRGTEAFF; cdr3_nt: TGTGCCAGCAGCGTGAACCGGGGCACTGAAGCTTTCTTT
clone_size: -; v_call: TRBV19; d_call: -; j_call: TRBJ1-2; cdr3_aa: CASSVQGDGYTF; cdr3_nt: TGTGCCAGTAGTGTCCAGGGTGATGGCTACACCTTC
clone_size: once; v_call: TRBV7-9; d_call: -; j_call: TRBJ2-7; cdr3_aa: CASAGEAYEQYF; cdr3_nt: TGTGCCAGCGCGGGCGAGGCCTACGAGCAGTACTTC
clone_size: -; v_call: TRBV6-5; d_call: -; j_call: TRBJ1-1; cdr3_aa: CASRRGGGMNTEAFF; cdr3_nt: TGTGCCAGCAGGAGGGGAGGGGGGATGAACACTGAAGCTTTCTTT
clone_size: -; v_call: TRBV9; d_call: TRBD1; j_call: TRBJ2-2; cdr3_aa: CASSKTGLGELFF; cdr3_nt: TGTGCCAGCAGCAAGACAGGGTTGGGGGAGCTGTTTTTT
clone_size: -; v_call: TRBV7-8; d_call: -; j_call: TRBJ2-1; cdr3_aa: CASSLGAGKDNEQFF; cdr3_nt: TGTGCCAGCAGCTTAGGGGCGGGGAAGGACAATGAGCAGTTCTTC
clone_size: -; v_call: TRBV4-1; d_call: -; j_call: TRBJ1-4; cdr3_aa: CASSQEFAGDTTNEKLFF; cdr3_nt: TGCGCCAGCAGCCAAGAGTTCGCAGGGGACACAACTAATGAAAAACTGTTTTTT
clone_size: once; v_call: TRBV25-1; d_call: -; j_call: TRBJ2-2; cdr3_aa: CASSDTGSSTGELFF; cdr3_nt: TGTGCCAGCAGTGATACAGGATCGTCGACCGGGGAGCTGTTTTTT
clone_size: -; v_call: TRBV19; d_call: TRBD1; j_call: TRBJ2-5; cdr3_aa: CASSDITRTGETQYF; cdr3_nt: TGTGCCAGTAGTGACATAACTCGGACAGGAGAGACCCAGTACTTC
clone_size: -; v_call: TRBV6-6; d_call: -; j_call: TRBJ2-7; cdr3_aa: CATQLGQGSYEQYF; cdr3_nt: TGTGCCACCCAGTTAGGGCAGGGGTCATACGAGCAGTACTTC
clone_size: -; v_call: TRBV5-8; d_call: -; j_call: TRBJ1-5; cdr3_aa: CASSSLPGFSNQPQHF; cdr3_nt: TGTGCCAGCAGCTCTCTTCCGGGATTTAGTAATCAGCCCCAGCATTTT
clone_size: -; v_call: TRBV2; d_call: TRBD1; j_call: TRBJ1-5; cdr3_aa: CASSWGQGNQPQHF; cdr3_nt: TGTGCCAGCAGTTGGGGACAGGGGAATCAGCCCCAGCATTTT
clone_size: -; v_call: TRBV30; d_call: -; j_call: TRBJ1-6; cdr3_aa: CAWTLGVSSYNSPLHF; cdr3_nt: TGTGCCTGGACCCTAGGTGTTAGCTCCTATAATTCACCCCTCCACTTT
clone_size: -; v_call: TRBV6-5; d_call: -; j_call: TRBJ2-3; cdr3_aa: CASRAGRNTDTQYF; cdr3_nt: TGTGCCAGCAGGGCAGGGAGGAACACAGATACGCAGTATTTT
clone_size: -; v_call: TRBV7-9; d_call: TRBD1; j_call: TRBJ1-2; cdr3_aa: CASSFTGDYGYTF; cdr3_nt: TGTGCCAGCAGCTTCACAGGGGACTATGGCTACACCTTC
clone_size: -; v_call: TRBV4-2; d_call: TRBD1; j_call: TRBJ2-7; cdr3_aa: CASSHARTGGYEQYF; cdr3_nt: TGTGCCAGCAGCCACGCCCGGACAGGGGGCTACGAGCAGTACTTC
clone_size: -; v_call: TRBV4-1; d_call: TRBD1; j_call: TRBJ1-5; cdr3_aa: CASSQGRGENQPQHF; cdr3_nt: TGCGCCAGCAGCCAAGGCAGGGGGGAAAATCAGCCCCAGCATTTT
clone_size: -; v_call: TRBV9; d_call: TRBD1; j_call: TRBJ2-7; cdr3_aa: CASSVTGTGSGVDEQYF; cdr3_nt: TGTGCCAGCAGCGTAACCGGGACAGGTTCTGGCGTCGACGAGCAGTACTTC
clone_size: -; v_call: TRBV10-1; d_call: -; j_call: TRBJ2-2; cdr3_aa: CASSEMGSTGELFF; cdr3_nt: TGCGCCAGCAGTGAGATGGGGAGCACCGGGGAGCTGTTTTTT
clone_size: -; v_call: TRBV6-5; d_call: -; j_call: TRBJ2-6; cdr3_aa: CASSYGGLGANVLTF; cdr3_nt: TGTGCCAGCAGTTACGGAGGGCTTGGGGCCAACGTCCTGACTTTC
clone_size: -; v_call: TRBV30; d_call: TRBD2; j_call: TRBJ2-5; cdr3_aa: CAWSRSGRETQYF; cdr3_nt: TGTGCCTGGAGTCGTAGCGGGAGGGAGACCCAGTACTTC
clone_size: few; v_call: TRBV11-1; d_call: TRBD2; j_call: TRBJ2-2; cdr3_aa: CASTQLAGPYTGELFF; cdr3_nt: TGTGCCAGCACCCAATTAGCGGGGCCCTACACCGGGGAGCTGTTTTTT
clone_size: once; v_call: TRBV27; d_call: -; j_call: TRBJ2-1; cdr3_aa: CASSFKSSYNEQFF; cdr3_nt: TGTGCCAGCAGCTTCAAGAGCTCCTACAATGAGCAGTTCTTC
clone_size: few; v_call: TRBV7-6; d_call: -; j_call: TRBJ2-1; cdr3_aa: CATSRKKGGGEGYNEQFF; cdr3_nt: TGTGCCACCAGTAGGAAAAAAGGGGGGGGCGAGGGCTACAATGAGCAGTTCTTC
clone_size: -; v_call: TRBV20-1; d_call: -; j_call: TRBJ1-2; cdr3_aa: CSAIVRAGYTF; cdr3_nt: TGCAGTGCTATAGTCAGGGCTGGCTACACCTTC
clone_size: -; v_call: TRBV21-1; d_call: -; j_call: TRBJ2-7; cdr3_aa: CASSKRDSGTYEQYF; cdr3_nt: TGTGCCAGCAGCAAGAGGGATAGCGGAACCTACGAGCAGTACTTC
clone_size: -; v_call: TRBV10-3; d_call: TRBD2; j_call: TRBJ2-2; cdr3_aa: CAIGSGTTGELFF; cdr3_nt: TGTGCCATCGGGAGCGGGACCACCGGGGAGCTGTTTTTT
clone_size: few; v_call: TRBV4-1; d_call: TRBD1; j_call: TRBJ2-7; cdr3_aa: CASSQDPATGLGQYF; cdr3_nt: TGCGCCAGCAGCCAAGATCCCGCGACAGGGCTTGGGCAGTACTTC
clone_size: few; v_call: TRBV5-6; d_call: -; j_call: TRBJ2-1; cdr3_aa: CASSFDGLKEIKQFF; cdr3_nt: TGTGCCAGCAGCTTCGACGGACTCAAAGAAATTAAGCAGTTCTTC
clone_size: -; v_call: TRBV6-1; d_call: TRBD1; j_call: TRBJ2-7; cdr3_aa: CASRTGTGTYEQYF; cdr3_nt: TGTGCCAGCAGAACCGGGACAGGGACTTACGAGCAGTACTTC
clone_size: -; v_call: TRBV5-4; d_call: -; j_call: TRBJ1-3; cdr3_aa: CASSLASGRTGNTIYF; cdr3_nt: TGTGCCAGCAGCTTGGCAAGCGGCCGAACTGGAAACACCATATATTTT